This passage covers 2 T cell receptor beta chains from one sample sequenced in a study of cytomegalovirus exposure and HLA in healthy donors. TCRdb's table, derived via immunoSEQ multiplex PCR, lists solely in-frame clones and lacks some. In the table there are around 60,000 clones, around 90% of which are singletons. Input material: PBMCs. The receptors originated from a man aged 18 to 29 in good health and CMV-seronegative.

The gene calls are TRBV5-4 and TRBJ2-1, with D possibly TRBD2 on 5 matching bases. Germline CDR1 is SGHNT and CDR2 is YYREEE (reference sequence). The CDR3 is 16 residues long. Between the trimmed V and J ends, which lost 4 bases and 4 bases, there was a span of 18 bases. The CDR3 loop reads CASSHPTGKIYNEQFF. The CDR3 nucleotides are TGTGCCAGCAGCCACCCAACCGGGAAGATTTACAATGAGCAGTTCTTC. The full variable domain, with the rest looked up from reference TRBV5-4 and TRBJ2-1, is ETGVTQSPTHLIKTRGQQVTLRCSSQSGHNTVSWYQQALGQGPQFIFQYYREEENGRGNFPPRFSGLQFPNYSSELNVNALELDDSALYLCASSHPTGKIYNEQFFGPGTRLTVL.

The CDR3 DNA reads TGCGCCAGCAGCTTAAACAGGGGGGCCGCTGGCTATGGCTACACCTTC. It yields the protein CASSLNRGAAGYGYTF. This sequence joins TRBV5-1 and TRBJ1-2; 8 nucleotides align to TRBD1. The CDR3 consists of 16 residues. V dropped 2 bases and J dropped 4; count of bases not matched to a gene: 10. The germline gives CDR1 SGHRS, CDR2 YFSETQ.